Each of the 29 T cell receptor beta chains below was sequenced from the same sample in a study of spatial heterogeneity in lung cancer. In TCRdb, the 5' RACE reads were re-called with MiXCR into one record per CDR3 protein. Counted here are about 13,000 distinct CDR3 sequences, 5.6% occurring once; the ten biggest clones make up more than 9.5%. Their antigen targets remain unknown. Overall study findings and caveats: Tumor mutation count correlated with how many alpha and beta TCRs expanded intratumorally.

Time point noted: sample taken at primary tumor resection. The specimen was lung tumor tissue, collected at surgery. The receptors come from a female donor with early-stage non-small cell lung cancer.

There are many counts of this clonotype. The library was designed around alpha chains, so this beta chain is a stray read whose abundance carries little weight. The chain links TRBV27 to TRBJ1-2; D may be TRBD1 (5 bases). CDR3 size: 14 residues. V was cut by 0 bases and J by 4 bases, with 9 bases left in between. Germline loops: CDR1 MNHEY, CDR2 SMNVEV (reference sequence). The CDR3 coding sequence is TGTGCCAGCAGTTTATCGGGGCCGGGCTATGGCTACACCTTC. It encodes CASSLSGPGYGYTF.

This clonotype was observed at least ten times. Since it is a stray read in a library aimed at alpha chains, this beta chain has a size that is not meaningful. This chain links TRBV5-1 with TRBJ1-2; 7 bases agree with TRBD1. The germline CDR1 and CDR2 sequences are SGHRS and YFSETQ. This CDR3 has 14 amino acids. Trimming cost V 4 bases and J 0 bases; bases outside gene matches: 3. Here the CDR3 reads CASSMTGTNYGYTF. In DNA form, the CDR3 reads TGCGCCAGCAGCATGACAGGGACTAACTATGGCTACACCTTC.

This clonotype was seen ten or more times. With the library built for alpha chains, this beta chain is off target and its frequency is not meaningful. J is TRBJ2-5 and V is TRBV7-6; D might be TRBD2 (7 bases). Germline V gives CDR1 SGHVS, CDR2 FNYEAQ. Trimming removed 7 bases from V and 7 bases from J, with 13 bases in between. This CDR3 is 12 amino acids long. CDR3 nucleotides: TGTGCCAGCACCTATAGGGGGGGGACCCAGTACTTC. The encoded protein is CASTYRGGTQYF.

In the case of this clonotype: The library was designed around alpha chains, so this beta chain is a stray read whose abundance carries little weight. The CDR3 sequence is CASSPMEAGGDTQYF. The CDR3 bases are TGTGCCAGCTCACCAATGGAAGCGGGAGGGGATACGCAGTATTTT. V usage is TRBV18 and J usage is TRBJ2-3; 10 nucleotides match TRBD2. The germline gives CDR1 KGHSH, CDR2 LQKENI. This CDR3 spans 15 amino acids. J gave up 6 bases and V 2 bases, and 5 bases lay outside the gene matches.

By frequency in the sample, this clonotype is medium-sized. Little can be read into the size of this beta chain, an off-target read in a library designed for alpha chains. V gene TRBV6-2 or TRBV6-3 combines with J gene TRBJ2-6, with a weak D call TRBD1 (6 bases). The ends were cut back, 7 bases at V and 2 bases at J, with 12 bases in the middle. The CDR3 length is 15 residues. Germline values: CDR1 MNHEY, CDR2 SVGEGT. The CDR3 DNA reads as TGTGCCAGCAAACAAGGGGGAACTGGGGCCAACGTCCTGACTTTC. This encodes CASKQGGTGANVLTF.

In its sample, this clonotype was seen many times. As an off-target read in a library built for alpha chains, this beta chain has a frequency of little significance. The gene calls are TRBV13 and TRBJ2-5; 7 bases match TRBD2. Trimming at V came to 3 bases and at J to 4 bases, leaving 2 bases not matched to a gene. The germline V gene encodes CDR1 PRHDT and CDR2 FYEKMQ (reference sequence). The CDR3 loop spans 13 amino acids. This chain's CDR3 is CASSLRGLETQYF. CDR3 sequence (DNA): TGTGCCAGCAGCTTGCGGGGGTTAGAGACCCAGTACTTC.

This clonotype was seen at least ten times. Being off target in a library aimed at alpha chains, this beta chain has a size of little meaning. V and J are TRBV7-2 and TRBJ2-5; unclear D gene. V was trimmed by 5 bases and J by 3 bases, leaving 4 bases between them. The CDR3 is 11 residues long. Germline CDR1 and CDR2: SGHTA and FQGNSA. The CDR3 sequence: CASSPKETQYF. The CDR3 nucleotides read TGTGCCAGCAGCCCCAAAGAGACCCAGTACTTC.

This clonotype came up many times. The library was prepared for alpha chains; this beta chain is a stray read, so its frequency means little. The chain couples TRBV15 to TRBJ1-5; 9 nucleotides align to TRBD1. CDR3 length: 14 residues. CDR1 LNHNV and CDR2 YYDKDF come from the germline V gene (reference sequence). V lost 2 bases to trimming and J lost 5 bases; unmatched junction nucleotides: 1. CDR3 protein: CATSRRTGDQPQHF. The CDR3 nucleotides are TGTGCCACCAGCAGAAGGACAGGGGATCAGCCCCAGCATTTT.

Turning to this clonotype: Being off target in a library aimed at alpha chains, this beta chain has a size of little meaning. The chain uses TRBV6-1 and TRBJ1-5; D is possibly TRBD1 (5 bases). V gave up 6 bases and J gave up 5 bases, with 8 bases separating them. Germline V lookup: CDR1 MNHNS, CDR2 SASEGT. The CDR3 is 12 amino acids. The CDR3 DNA reads as TGTGCCAGCAGAGACAGCTATCAGCCCCAGCATTTT. Protein: CASRDSYQPQHF.

This clonotype was seen ten or more times. The library was built for alpha chains, so this beta chain is an off-target read and its size means little. The rearrangement joins TRBV15 to TRBJ2-3; TRBD1 might be the D (6 bases). The CDR3 contains 16 residues. Germline lookup yields CDR1 LNHNV and CDR2 YYDKDF (reference sequence). V was clipped by 0 bases and J by 7 bases, with 17 bases between them. The CDR3 loop is CATSRDVAAGAYTQYF. CDR3 DNA: TGTGCCACCAGCAGAGATGTCGCGGCAGGGGCCTATACGCAGTATTTT.

This clonotype was found many times. A library prepared for alpha chains yielded this beta chain as an off-target read; its size is of little meaning. The rearrangement links TRBV16 to TRBJ1-2; D is perhaps TRBD1 (5 bases). The CDR3 extends over 16 amino acids. CDR1 is KGHSY and CDR2 is FQNENV in the germline V gene. V lost 0 bases to trimming and J lost 4 bases, with 15 bases between them. The CDR3 DNA reads as TGTGCCAGCAGCCAATCAAGTGTGAGACAGTTCTATGGCTACACCTTC. As protein: CASSQSSVRQFYGYTF. Full variable domain (remainder filled in from reference TRBV16 and TRBJ1-2): GEEVAQTPKHLVRGEGQKAKLYCAPIKGHSYVFWYQQVLKNEFKFLISFQNENVFDETGMPKERFSAKCLPNSPCSLEIQATKLEDSAVYFCASSQSSVRQFYGYTFGSGTRLTVV.

This clonotype was seen ten or more times. Within a library made for alpha chains, this beta chain is off target, and its count is uninformative. The chain recombines TRBV6-5 with TRBJ1-5; a possible D gene is TRBD1 (6 bases). The V gene's germline CDR1 is MNHEY and CDR2 SVGAGI. The CDR3 sequence is 14 residues long. V shed 2 bases and J shed 6 bases, with 11 bases lying between them. The CDR3 loop reads CASSYAGGGQPQHF. The CDR3 DNA is TGTGCCAGCAGTTACGCGGGGGGCGGTCAGCCCCAGCATTTT.

This clonotype is medium-sized in the sample. For a library built for alpha chains, this beta chain is a stray read; little rests on its size. The CDR3 spells CASSLFSEAFF. Here the CDR3 DNA reads TGTGCCAGCAGTTTATTTTCTGAAGCTTTCTTT. The chain is built from TRBV12-3 or TRBV12-4 and TRBJ1-1; D remains unclear. This CDR3 region has 11 residues. V was pared by 2 bases and J by 6 bases, with 4 bases between.

This clonotype was found many times. Found in a library prepared for alpha chains, this beta chain is an off-target read, and its abundance has little meaning. The chain couples TRBV2 to TRBJ2-7; D possibly matches TRBD1 or TRBD2 (5 bases each). This CDR3 has 13 amino acids. The V end was cut by 7 bases, the J end by 4 bases, with 14 bases between. From germline, CDR1 is SNHLY and CDR2 FYNNEI. CDR3 nucleotides: TGTGCCAGCATAATGGGAGAGGGGTACGAGCAGTACTTC. Translated, it gives CASIMGEGYEQYF.

In this sample, this clonotype turned up many times. This beta chain is an off-target read within a library intended for alpha chains, so its frequency means little. The CDR3 region has the DNA TGTGCCAGCAGTTTTCCTCTGTCCACTGAAGCTTTCTTT. It yields the protein CASSFPLSTEAFF. This chain joins TRBV28 and TRBJ1-1; no definite D call. Deletions cut 3 bases from V and 4 bases from J, with 9 bases between. In germline, CDR1 is MDHEN, CDR2 SYDVKM. The CDR3 is 13 amino acids.

Judged by abundance, this clonotype is medium-sized. In a library made to pick up alpha chains, this beta chain is a stray read with a size that means little. The rearrangement joins TRBV6-2 or TRBV6-3 to TRBJ2-3, with D unresolved. This CDR3 region has 12 residues. Trimming removed 6 bases from V and 6 bases from J, with 10 bases in between. Germline lookup yields CDR1 MNHEY and CDR2 SVGEGT. CDR3 amino acids: CASSIRGDTQYF. CDR3 nucleotides: TGTGCCAGCAGCATACGTGGGGATACGCAGTATTTT.

Ten or more counts support this clonotype. This beta chain is an off-target read within a library intended for alpha chains, so its frequency means little. This sequence joins TRBV20-1 and TRBJ2-7; 10 nucleotides align to TRBD1. The CDR3 has 14 amino acids. Germline V CDR1 and CDR2: DFQATT, SNEGSKA (reference sequence). After removal of 1 base from V and 2 bases from J, the junction contained 2 bases not matched to a gene. CDR3 region: CSARGDRGPYEQYF. CDR3 bases: TGCAGTGCTAGAGGAGACAGGGGGCCCTACGAGCAGTACTTC.

There are many counts of this clonotype. This beta chain is off target for a library built for alpha chains, so its abundance means little. The rearrangement uses TRBV18 and TRBJ2-7; D is ambiguous. CDR1 and CDR2 from the germline V gene are KGHSH and LQKENI. The CDR3 spans 13 residues. Deletions cut 3 bases from V and 4 bases from J, with 10 bases between. In nucleotides, the CDR3 is TGTGCCAGCTCACCTTCCCCGGGTTACGAGCAGTACTTC. It is translated as CASSPSPGYEQYF.

This clonotype was detected many times. This beta chain is a stray sequence in a library constructed for alpha chains; its clone size is not meaningful. The J gene is TRBJ1-5, the V gene TRBV6-2 or TRBV6-3, with D hard to call. V shed 6 bases and J shed 1 base, with 10 bases lying between them. The germline CDR1 and CDR2 sequences are MNHEY and SVGEGT. The CDR3 is made up of 14 amino acids. CDR3 region: CASRSWRSNQPQHF. The CDR3 DNA is TGTGCCAGCAGAAGCTGGAGGAGCAATCAGCCCCAGCATTTT.

This clonotype has ten or more counts. Because this beta chain is a stray read in a library intended to capture alpha chains, its abundance should not be given much weight. V is TRBV7-2 and J is TRBJ2-5, with D perhaps TRBD2 (6 bases). The CDR3 has 14 amino acids. Germline CDR1 and CDR2: SGHTA and FQGNSA. The germline V and J ends were trimmed by 5 bases and 5 bases, with 15 bases remaining between them. Here the CDR3 reads CASSPWGVLETQYF. In DNA form, the CDR3 reads TGTGCCAGCAGCCCATGGGGGGTACTGGAGACCCAGTACTTC.

This clonotype was counted at least ten times. This beta chain is an unintended read in a library built for alpha chains; its size means little. The rearrangement joins TRBV2 to TRBJ2-7, with D possibly matching TRBD2 (5 bases). Trimming removed 7 bases from V and 7 bases from J, with 26 bases in between. Germline CDR1 and CDR2: SNHLY and FYNNEI. This CDR3 region has 16 residues. CDR3 in DNA: TGTGCCAGCACCGCCTCGGCCATGCTAGCCGGGGAGGAGCAGTACTTC. Its translation is CASTASAMLAGEEQYF.

Many counts were recorded for this clonotype. This beta chain slipped into a library made for alpha chains as a stray read, so its size is not meaningful. The chain joins TRBV13 to TRBJ2-5; 8 bases fit TRBD1. The V segment lost 2 bases and the J segment 2 bases; nucleotides outside the gene matches: 4. Germline V gene lookup returns CDR1 PRHDT and CDR2 FYEKMQ (reference sequence). The CDR3 length is 15 residues. The CDR3 reads CASSLRQGRQETQYF. CDR3 coding DNA: TGTGCCAGCAGCTTACGACAGGGGCGGCAAGAGACCCAGTACTTC.

This clonotype came up many times. For a library built for alpha chains, this beta chain is a stray read; little rests on its size. The chain links TRBV6-5 to TRBJ2-3; 13 nucleotides agree with TRBD2. CDR1 is MNHEY and CDR2 is SVGAGI in the germline V gene. J was trimmed by 2 bases and V by 6 bases; bases with no gene match: 8. The CDR3 runs 17 residues. DNA for the CDR3: TGTGCCAGCAGCCGTAGACTAGCGGGGGGCTACACAGATACGCAGTATTTT. Its translation: CASSRRLAGGYTDTQYF.

This clonotype came up many times. This beta chain is an unintended read in a library built for alpha chains; its size means little. This chain connects TRBV2 to TRBJ1-4; D unresolved. This CDR3 contains 14 residues. Trimming removed 7 bases at V and 0 bases at J, with 9 bases between. Looked up from germline, CDR1 is SNHLY and CDR2 is FYNNEI. CDR3 in amino acids: CASKARPTNEKLFF. For the CDR3, the DNA is TGTGCCAGCAAGGCCCGGCCAACTAATGAAAAACTGTTTTTT.

This clonotype has at least ten counts. This beta chain appears as a stray read in a library generated for alpha chains; its size is not informative. The chain combines TRBV20-1 with TRBJ1-6; TRBD1 might be the D (5 bases). This CDR3 region has 14 residues. Germline CDR1 is DFQATT and CDR2 is SNEGSKA (reference sequence). The ends were cut back, 4 bases at V and 7 bases at J, with 14 bases in the middle. The CDR3 region is CSATPEGRNSPLHF. CDR3 nucleotide sequence: TGCAGTGCTACCCCAGAGGGACGCAATTCACCCCTCCACTTT.

Ten or more counts support this clonotype. Within a library made for alpha chains, this beta chain is off target, and its count is uninformative. The CDR3 DNA reads as TGTGCCAGCAGTCCGATAGGGCGAAAGAACACTGAAGCTTTCTTT. Translating gives CASSPIGRKNTEAFF. The chain couples TRBV6-5 to TRBJ1-1; D is undetermined. Trimming pared 5 bases from V and 1 base from J, leaving 14 bases between. The CDR3 is made up of 15 amino acids. The germline CDR1 and CDR2 sequences are MNHEY and SVGAGI.

This clonotype showed up many times. This beta chain came through as a stray read in a library set up for alpha chains, and its size says little. CDR3 sequence reads: CASTLSRGELFF. The CDR3, as DNA: TGTGCCAGCACCCTTTCCCGTGGGGAGCTGTTTTTT. The chain recombines TRBV11-2 with TRBJ2-2; D is unclear. This CDR3 comprises 12 residues. The V gene lost 7 bases and the J gene lost 8 bases, with 11 bases spanning the gap. Per the germline V gene, CDR1 is SGHAT and CDR2 is FQNNGV.

This clonotype was picked up many times. This beta chain came through as a stray read in a library set up for alpha chains, and its size says little. The genes are TRBV7-9 and TRBJ2-2, with D perhaps matching TRBD1 (5 bases). Trimming shortened V by 5 bases and J by 0 bases, and 13 bases separated the two germline ends. This CDR3 has 16 residues. The germline gives CDR1 SEHNR, CDR2 FQNEAQ (reference sequence). CDR3 bases: TGTGCCAGCAGCCGGACACGATCGACGAACACCGGGGAGCTGTTTTTT. It codes for CASSRTRSTNTGELFF.

This clonotype was seen repeatedly, ten times or more. Since the library was made to target alpha chains, this beta chain is a stray read and its abundance is not meaningful. The chain combines TRBV28 with TRBJ1-1, with D possibly matching TRBD1 (5 bases). In germline, CDR1 is MDHEN, CDR2 SYDVKM. The CDR3 sequence is 14 residues long. V was pared by 3 bases and J by 6 bases, with 14 bases between. The CDR3 is CASSFNPGQSEAFF. The CDR3 nucleotides read TGTGCCAGCAGTTTTAATCCAGGACAATCTGAAGCTTTCTTT.